A single sample gave rise to the 14 T cell receptor beta chains below, sequenced in a study of human versus mouse CDR3 diversity and MHC coevolution. Sequencing used immunoSEQ multiplex PCR; TCRdb keeps in-frame clones, though not all of them. The data hold about 80,000 clones, with just over 90% observed a single time. The specimen sequenced was naive CD4+ T cells from blood. Stated subset: CD45RO-negative CD62L-positive naive CD4 T cells. The receptors shown here come from a person aged 25 to 75 in good health.

The chain employs TRBV11-2 and TRBJ1-2; possibly TRBD1 for D (6 bases). V shed 5 bases and J shed 8 bases, with 15 bases lying between them. Germline V gives CDR1 SGHAT, CDR2 FQNNGV. The CDR3 contains 13 residues. The CDR3 DNA follows: TGTGCCAGCAGCGCATTGACAGGTGACGGCTACACCTTC. Translating it yields CASSALTGDGYTF.

The chain joins TRBV19 to TRBJ2-1; 8 bases fit TRBD1. This CDR3 comprises 13 residues. The germline V gene encodes CDR1 LNHDA and CDR2 SQIVND (reference sequence). The junction had 9 bases not matched to a gene; V was cut back by 5 bases and J by 12 bases. The CDR3 DNA is TGTGCCAGTAGTTCAACAGGGGGGTGGGGGCAGTTCTTC. This encodes CASSSTGGWGQFF. Combining the CDR3 with reference TRBV19 and TRBJ2-1 gives the whole variable domain DGGITQSPKYLFRKEGQNVTLSCEQNLNHDAMYWYRQDPGQGLRLIYYSQIVNDFQKGDIAEGYSVSREKKESFPLTVTSAQKNPTAFYLCASSSTGGWGQFFGPGTRLTVL.

The chain links TRBV10-3 to TRBJ1-2; 12 positions match TRBD1. CDR1 and CDR2 (germline): ENHRY, SYGVKD. Germline trimming cut 9 bases from V and 8 bases from J; bases unmatched to any gene: 7. This CDR3 comprises 13 residues. The CDR3 region is CAIGTGGNGGYTF. CDR3 in DNA: TGTGCCATAGGGACAGGGGGCAACGGAGGCTACACCTTC.

The CDR3 protein is CASQDSPSWGYTF. The DNA for the CDR3 is TGTGCCAGCCAGGACAGTCCTTCGTGGGGCTACACCTTC. This chain connects TRBV28 to TRBJ1-2; perhaps TRBD1 as D (6 bases). This CDR3 is built from 13 residues. Germline V gene data show CDR1 as MDHEN and CDR2 as SYDVKM. The germline V and J ends were trimmed by 8 bases and 8 bases, with 18 bases remaining between them.

The CDR3 reads CASTTPPGQLTGELFF. Written as DNA, the CDR3 is TGTGCCAGTACCACACCGCCGGGACAGCTCACCGGGGAGCTGTTTTTT. The rearrangement joins TRBV19 to TRBJ2-2; the match to TRBD1 covers 7 bases. Losses at the gene ends were 7 bases for V and 4 bases for J; bases not matched to a gene: 12. Germline values: CDR1 LNHDA, CDR2 SQIVND (reference sequence). This CDR3 comprises 16 residues.

As DNA, the CDR3 is TGTGCCAGCAGCCGGAGGGGGCACGGCAATCAGCCCCAGCATTTT. This translates into CASSRRGHGNQPQHF. J is TRBJ1-5 and V is TRBV6-5; 7 bases are shared with TRBD1. CDR3 size: 15 residues. V was pared by 6 bases and J by 2 bases, with 7 bases of the junction left unmatched. Germline V CDR1 and CDR2: MNHEY, SVGAGI.

V usage is TRBV27 and J usage is TRBJ2-5; 8 bases are a match to TRBD1. V lost 3 bases to trimming and J lost 5 bases; unmatched junction nucleotides: 11. The CDR3 is 16 residues long. The germline V gene encodes CDR1 MNHEY and CDR2 SMNVEV (reference sequence). CDR3 sequence reads: CASSLRGRGLRETQYF. CDR3 coding DNA: TGTGCCAGCAGTTTGCGGGGCAGGGGGCTCCGGGAGACCCAGTACTTC.

V is TRBV7-9 and J is TRBJ2-1; 9 nucleotides agree with TRBD2. The CDR3 totals 14 residues. The germline V gene has CDR1 SEHNR and CDR2 FQNEAQ (reference sequence). V trimming: 5 bases; J trimming: 6 bases; junction bases outside the gene matches: 5. For the CDR3, the DNA is TGTGCCAGCAGCCGGTCGACTAGCGGCAATGAGCAGTTCTTC. Translated: CASSRSTSGNEQFF. The entire variable domain, with the rest obtained from reference TRBV7-9 and TRBJ2-1, is as follows: DTGVSQNPRHKITKRGQNVTFRCDPISEHNRLYWYRQTLGQGPEFLTYFQNEAQLEKSRLLSDRFSAERPKGSFSTLEIQRTEQGDSAMYLCASSRSTSGNEQFFGPGTRLTVL.

The genes are TRBV28 and TRBJ1-1; possibly TRBD1 for D (5 bases). The CDR3 length is 11 residues. Per germline, CDR1 MDHEN and CDR2 SYDVKM. Deletions cut 4 bases from V and 9 bases from J, with 9 bases between. The CDR3 region has the DNA TGTGCCAGCAGTTCTCAGGGCCAAGCTTTCTTT. Translated: CASSSQGQAFF.

The chain carries TRBV7-3 and TRBJ1-1; TRBD1 matches 10 bases. The V and J ends lost 1 base and 5 bases, in that order; junction bases with no gene match: 4. The CDR3 consists of 15 residues. Germline-derived CDR1 and CDR2 are SGHTA and FQGTGA. DNA of the CDR3: TGTGCCAGCAGCTTAAATTCGGACAGGGGGACTGAAGCTTTCTTT. This translates into CASSLNSDRGTEAFF.

J is TRBJ2-1 and V is TRBV5-6; 11 bases are a match to TRBD1. The germline V gene encodes CDR1 SGHDT and CDR2 YYEEEE. V lost 3 bases to trimming and J lost 7 bases; unmatched junction nucleotides: 6. This CDR3 is 15 amino acids long. The CDR3 DNA is TGTGCCAGCAGCTCCACCGGACAGGGGGCAAATGAGCAGTTCTTC. It encodes CASSSTGQGANEQFF. The entire variable domain, with the rest obtained from reference TRBV5-6 and TRBJ2-1, is as follows: DAGVTQSPTHLIKTRGQQVTLRCSPKSGHDTVSWYQQALGQGPQFIFQYYEEEERQRGNFPDRFSGHQFPNYSSELNVNALLLGDSALYLCASSSTGQGANEQFFGPGTRLTVL.

This clone was found once. The chain carries TRBV18 and TRBJ2-7; D may be TRBD2 (5 bases). Germline V gives CDR1 KGHSH, CDR2 LQKENI. This CDR3 is 17 amino acids long. Deletions cut 3 bases from V and 4 bases from J, with 22 bases between. The CDR3 loop is CASSPAGRTLNGYEQYF. As DNA, the CDR3 is TGTGCCAGCTCACCGGCTGGACGGACTCTTAACGGGTACGAGCAGTACTTC.

CDR3 loop: CASGAGEETQYF. The DNA of the CDR3 is TGTGCCAGTGGGGCGGGAGAGGAGACCCAGTACTTC. The chain combines TRBV19 with TRBJ2-5; 7 positions match TRBD2. This CDR3 comprises 12 residues. Looked up from germline, CDR1 is LNHDA and CDR2 is SQIVND (reference sequence). V trimming: 8 bases; J trimming: 5 bases; junction bases outside the gene matches: 5.

The V call is TRBV6-5, the J call TRBJ1-1; D uncertain. V dropped 0 bases and J dropped 1 base, with 9 bases sitting between them. Germline lookup yields CDR1 MNHEY and CDR2 SVGAGI. This CDR3 has 15 amino acids. The CDR3 DNA follows: TGTGCCAGCAGTTACTCGTCAAACACGAACACTGAAGCTTTCTTT. Translating gives CASSYSSNTNTEAFF.